Each of the 3 T cell receptor beta chains below was sequenced from the same sample in a study of cytotoxic CD8 clonotypes in ibrutinib-treated CLL. Data came from immunoSEQ multiplex PCR; TCRdb stores just in-frame clones and leaves some out. The sample has about 200,000 clones; approximately 79% are singletons. The sample consisted of PBMCs, taken after 12 months of ibrutinib treatment. These receptors were obtained from a human donor with chronic lymphocytic leukemia.

The rearrangement uses TRBV7-8 and TRBJ1-5, with 7 bases fitting TRBD1. Unmatched junction bases numbered 5, after V lost 2 bases and J lost 7 bases. CDR1 and CDR2 from the germline V gene are SGHVS and FQNEAQ. The CDR3 length is 14 residues. DNA of the CDR3: TGTGCCAGCAGCTTAACAGGGGTTTTCCAGCCCCAGCATTTT. Amino acid sequence: CASSLTGVFQPQHF.

V and J are TRBV18 and TRBJ1-4; D is uncertain. CDR3 size: 16 residues. V was clipped by 6 bases and J by 0 bases, with 14 bases between them. The germline CDR1 and CDR2 sequences are KGHSH and LQKENI. DNA for the CDR3: TGTGCCAGCTCCAGAATTGAGGGTTCAACTAATGAAAAACTGTTTTTT. Its protein is CASSRIEGSTNEKLFF.

The chain joins TRBV7-2 to TRBJ2-1; 7 nucleotides line up with TRBD1. Unmatched junction bases numbered 12, after V lost 2 bases and J lost 5 bases. Germline V CDR1 and CDR2: SGHTA, FQGNSA. The CDR3 length is 17 residues. CDR3 bases: TGTGCCAGCAGCTTATTCCTGGGACAGTCCCCTAACAATGAGCAGTTCTTC. Translation gives CASSLFLGQSPNNEQFF.